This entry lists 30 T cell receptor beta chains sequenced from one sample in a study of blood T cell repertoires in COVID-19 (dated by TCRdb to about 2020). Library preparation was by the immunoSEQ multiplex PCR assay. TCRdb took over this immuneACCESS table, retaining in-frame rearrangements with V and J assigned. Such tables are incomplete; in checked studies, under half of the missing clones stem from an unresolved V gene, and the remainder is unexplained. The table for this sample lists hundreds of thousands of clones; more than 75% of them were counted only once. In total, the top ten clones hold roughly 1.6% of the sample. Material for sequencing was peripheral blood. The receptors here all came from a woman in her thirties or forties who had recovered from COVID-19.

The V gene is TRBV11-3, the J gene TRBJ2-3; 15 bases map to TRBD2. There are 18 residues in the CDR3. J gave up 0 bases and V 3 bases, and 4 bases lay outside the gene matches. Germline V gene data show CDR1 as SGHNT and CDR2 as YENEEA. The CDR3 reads CASSLGLAGGPSTDTQYF. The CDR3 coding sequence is TGTGCCAGCAGCTTGGGACTAGCGGGGGGCCCTAGCACAGATACGCAGTATTTT.

The CDR3 loop reads CASSVFAGGAYEQYF. CDR3 DNA sequence: TGTGCCAGCAGCGTATTTGCGGGGGGCGCCTACGAGCAGTACTTC. The V gene is TRBV9, the J gene TRBJ2-7; 8 nucleotides line up with TRBD2. J gave up 2 bases and V 1 base, and 5 bases lay outside the gene matches. Germline V gene lookup returns CDR1 SGDLS and CDR2 YYNGEE. The CDR3 length is 15 residues.

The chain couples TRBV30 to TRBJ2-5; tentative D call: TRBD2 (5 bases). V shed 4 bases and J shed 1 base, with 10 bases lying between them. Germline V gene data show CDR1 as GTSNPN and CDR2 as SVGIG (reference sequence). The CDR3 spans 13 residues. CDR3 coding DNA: TGTGCCTGGAAAGAGGGCGGCCAAGAGACCCAGTACTTC. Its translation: CAWKEGGQETQYF.

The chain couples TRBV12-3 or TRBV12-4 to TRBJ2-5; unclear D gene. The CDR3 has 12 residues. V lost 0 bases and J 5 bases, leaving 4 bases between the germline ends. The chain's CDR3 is CASSLAQETQYF. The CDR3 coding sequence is TGTGCCAGCAGTTTAGCGCAGGAGACCCAGTACTTC.

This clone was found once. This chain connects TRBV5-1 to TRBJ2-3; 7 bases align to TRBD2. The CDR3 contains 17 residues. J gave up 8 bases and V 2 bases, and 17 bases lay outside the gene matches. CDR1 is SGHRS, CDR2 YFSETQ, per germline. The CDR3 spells CASSFGTIQGLLGTQYF. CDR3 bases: TGCGCCAGCAGCTTCGGGACTATCCAAGGGTTGCTCGGTACGCAGTATTTT.

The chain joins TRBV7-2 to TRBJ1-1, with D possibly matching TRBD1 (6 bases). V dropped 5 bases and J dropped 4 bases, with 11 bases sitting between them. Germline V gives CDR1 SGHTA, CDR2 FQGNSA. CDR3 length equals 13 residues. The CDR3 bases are TGTGCCAGCAGCGCAGGACAGATCACTGAAGCTTTCTTT. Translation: CASSAGQITEAFF.

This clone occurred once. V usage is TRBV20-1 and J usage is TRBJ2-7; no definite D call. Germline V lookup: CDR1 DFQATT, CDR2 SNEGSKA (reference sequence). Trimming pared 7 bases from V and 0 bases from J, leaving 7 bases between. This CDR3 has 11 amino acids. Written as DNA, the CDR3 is TGCAGTGGCCTTAGCTCCTACGAGCAGTACTTC. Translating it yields CSGLSSYEQYF.

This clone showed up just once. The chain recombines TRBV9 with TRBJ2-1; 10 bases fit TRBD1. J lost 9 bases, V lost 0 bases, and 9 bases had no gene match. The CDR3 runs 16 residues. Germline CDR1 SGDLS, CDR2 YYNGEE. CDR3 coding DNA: TGTGCCAGCAGCGTAGGCGCGACAGGGGGCCCAAGTGAGCAGTTCTTC. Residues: CASSVGATGGPSEQFF.

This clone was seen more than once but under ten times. CDR3 DNA sequence: TGTGCCAGCAATATGAGCTACGAGCAGTACTTC. Translating it yields CASNMSYEQYF. J is TRBJ2-7 and V is TRBV27; D is ambiguous. The germline gives CDR1 MNHEY, CDR2 SMNVEV (reference sequence). V was cut by 7 bases and J by 3 bases, with 7 bases left in between. CDR3 length: 11 residues.

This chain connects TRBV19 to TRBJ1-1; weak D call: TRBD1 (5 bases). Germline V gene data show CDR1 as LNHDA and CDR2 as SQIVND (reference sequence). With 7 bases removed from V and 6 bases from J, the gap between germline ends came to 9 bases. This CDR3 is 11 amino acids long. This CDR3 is CASNDSPEAFF. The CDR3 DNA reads TGTGCCAGTAACGACAGCCCTGAAGCTTTCTTT.

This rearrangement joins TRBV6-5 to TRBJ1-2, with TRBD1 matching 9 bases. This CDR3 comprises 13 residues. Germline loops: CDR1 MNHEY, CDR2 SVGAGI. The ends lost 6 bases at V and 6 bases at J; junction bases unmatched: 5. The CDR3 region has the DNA TGTGCCAGCAGACAGGGGGCGCTTGATGGCTACACCTTC. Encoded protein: CASRQGALDGYTF.

The CDR3 spells CASSELAGASWSTDTQYF. The DNA of the CDR3 is TGTGCCAGCAGTGAACTAGCGGGGGCCTCGTGGAGCACAGATACGCAGTATTTT. The chain employs TRBV6-1 and TRBJ2-3; TRBD2 matches 10 bases. V lost 2 bases and J lost 0; bases outside the gene matches: 8. This CDR3 has 18 amino acids. The germline gives CDR1 MNHNS, CDR2 SASEGT.

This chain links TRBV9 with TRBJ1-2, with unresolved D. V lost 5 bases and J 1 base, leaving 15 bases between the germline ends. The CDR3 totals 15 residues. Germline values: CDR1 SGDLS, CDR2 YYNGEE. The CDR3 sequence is CASRGRDFLNYGYTF. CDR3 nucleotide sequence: TGTGCCAGCAGGGGCCGGGATTTTCTTAACTATGGCTACACCTTC. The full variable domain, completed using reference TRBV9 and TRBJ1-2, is DSGVTQTPKHLITATGQRVTLRCSPRSGDLSVYWYQQSLDQGLQFLIQYYNGEERAKGNILERFSAQQFPDLHSELNLSSLELGDSALYFCASRGRDFLNYGYTFGSGTRLTVV.

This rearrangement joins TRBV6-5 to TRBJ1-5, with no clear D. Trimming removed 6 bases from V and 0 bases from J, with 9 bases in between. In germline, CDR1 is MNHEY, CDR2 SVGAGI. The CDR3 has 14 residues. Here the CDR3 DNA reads TGTGCCAGCAGCCCCGGCGGTAGCAATCAGCCCCAGCATTTT. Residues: CASSPGGSNQPQHF.

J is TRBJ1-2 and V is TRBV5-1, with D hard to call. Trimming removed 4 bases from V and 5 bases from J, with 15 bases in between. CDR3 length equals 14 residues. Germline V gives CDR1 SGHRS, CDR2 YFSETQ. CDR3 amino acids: CASSPGRGEYGYTF. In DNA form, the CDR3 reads TGCGCCAGCAGCCCCGGACGGGGAGAGTATGGCTACACCTTC.

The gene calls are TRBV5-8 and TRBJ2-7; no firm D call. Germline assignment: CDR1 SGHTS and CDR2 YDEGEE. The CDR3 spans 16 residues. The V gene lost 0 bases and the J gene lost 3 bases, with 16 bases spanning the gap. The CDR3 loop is CASSLGRQTRLYEQYF. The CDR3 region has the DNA TGTGCCAGCAGCTTGGGTAGGCAGACCAGGCTCTACGAGCAGTACTTC.

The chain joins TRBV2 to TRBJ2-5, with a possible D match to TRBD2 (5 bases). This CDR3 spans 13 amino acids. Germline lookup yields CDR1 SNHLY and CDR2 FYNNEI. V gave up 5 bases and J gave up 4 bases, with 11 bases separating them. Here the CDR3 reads CASSRGNGETQYF. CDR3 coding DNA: TGTGCCAGCAGTAGAGGGAACGGAGAGACCCAGTACTTC.

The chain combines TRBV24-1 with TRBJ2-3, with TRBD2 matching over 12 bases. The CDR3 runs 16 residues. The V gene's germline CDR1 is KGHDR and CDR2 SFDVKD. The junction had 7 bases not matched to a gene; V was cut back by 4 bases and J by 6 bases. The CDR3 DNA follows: TGTGCCACCAGTGACTCTAGCGGGGGGGCCTTTGATACGCAGTATTTT. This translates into CATSDSSGGAFDTQYF.

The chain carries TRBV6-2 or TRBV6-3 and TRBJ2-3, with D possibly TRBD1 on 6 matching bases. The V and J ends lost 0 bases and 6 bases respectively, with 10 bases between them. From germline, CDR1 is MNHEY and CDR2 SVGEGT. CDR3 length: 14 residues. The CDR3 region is CASSYSGAPDTQYF. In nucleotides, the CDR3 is TGTGCCAGCAGTTACTCGGGGGCCCCGGATACGCAGTATTTT.

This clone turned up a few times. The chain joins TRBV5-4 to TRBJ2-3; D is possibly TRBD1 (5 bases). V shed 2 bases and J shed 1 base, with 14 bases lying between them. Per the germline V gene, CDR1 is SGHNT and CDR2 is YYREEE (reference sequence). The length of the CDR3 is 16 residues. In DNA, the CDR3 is TGTGCCAGCAGCTTCTGGGGCCGCGGAGGCACAGATACGCAGTATTTT. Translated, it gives CASSFWGRGGTDTQYF.

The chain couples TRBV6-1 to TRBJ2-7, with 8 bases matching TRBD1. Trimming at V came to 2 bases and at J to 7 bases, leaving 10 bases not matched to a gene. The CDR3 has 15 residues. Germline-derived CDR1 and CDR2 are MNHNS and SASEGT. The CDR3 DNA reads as TGTGCCAGCAGTGAATTGACAGGGGCCGCGAGGGAGCAGTACTTC. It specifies CASSELTGAAREQYF.

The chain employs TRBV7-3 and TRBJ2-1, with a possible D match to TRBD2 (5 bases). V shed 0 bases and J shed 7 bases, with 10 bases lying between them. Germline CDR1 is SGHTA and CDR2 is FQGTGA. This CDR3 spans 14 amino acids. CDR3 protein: CASSLTLGVNEQFF. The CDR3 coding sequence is TGTGCCAGCAGCTTAACGTTGGGAGTGAATGAGCAGTTCTTC.

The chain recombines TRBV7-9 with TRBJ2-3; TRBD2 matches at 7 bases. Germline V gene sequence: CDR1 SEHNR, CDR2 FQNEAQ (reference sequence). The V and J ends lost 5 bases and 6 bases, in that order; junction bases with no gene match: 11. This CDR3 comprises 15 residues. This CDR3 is CASSPRAARGDTQYF. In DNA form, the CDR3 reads TGTGCCAGCAGCCCGAGGGCGGCGCGGGGGGATACGCAGTATTTT.

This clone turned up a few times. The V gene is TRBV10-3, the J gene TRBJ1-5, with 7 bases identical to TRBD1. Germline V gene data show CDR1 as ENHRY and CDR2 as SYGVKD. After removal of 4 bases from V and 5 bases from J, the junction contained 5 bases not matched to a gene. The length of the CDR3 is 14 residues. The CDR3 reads CAISGTGKDQPQHF. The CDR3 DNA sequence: TGTGCCATCAGTGGGACAGGTAAGGATCAGCCCCAGCATTTT.

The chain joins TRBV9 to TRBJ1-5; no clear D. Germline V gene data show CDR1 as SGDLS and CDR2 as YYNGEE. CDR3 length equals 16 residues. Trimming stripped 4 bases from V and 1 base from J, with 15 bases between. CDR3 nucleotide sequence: TGTGCCAGCAGCCGTGGGCCCCCTCGGAGCAATCAGCCCCAGCATTTT. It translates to CASSRGPPRSNQPQHF.

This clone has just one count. The CDR3 spells CATSRVHRDTYYSNQPQHF. CDR3 bases: TGTGCCACCAGCAGAGTTCACCGGGACACCTATTATAGCAATCAGCCCCAGCATTTT. The V gene is TRBV15, the J gene TRBJ1-5; maybe TRBD1 (6 bases). Germline V gene lookup returns CDR1 LNHNV and CDR2 YYDKDF (reference sequence). Trimming took 1 base from V and 0 from J, leaving 19 bases between them. The CDR3 length is 19 residues.

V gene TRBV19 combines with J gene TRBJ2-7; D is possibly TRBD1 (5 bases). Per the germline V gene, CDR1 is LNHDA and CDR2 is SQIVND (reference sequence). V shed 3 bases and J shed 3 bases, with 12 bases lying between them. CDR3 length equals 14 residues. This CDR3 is CASSIGGRDYEQYF. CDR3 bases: TGTGCCAGTAGTATTGGTGGCAGGGACTACGAGCAGTACTTC.

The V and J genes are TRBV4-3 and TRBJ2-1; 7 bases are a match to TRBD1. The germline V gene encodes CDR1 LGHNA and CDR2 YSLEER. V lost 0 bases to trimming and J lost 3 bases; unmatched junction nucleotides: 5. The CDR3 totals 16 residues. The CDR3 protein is CASSQDHRTGYNEQFF. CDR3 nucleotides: TGCGCCAGCAGCCAAGATCATCGGACAGGCTACAATGAGCAGTTCTTC.

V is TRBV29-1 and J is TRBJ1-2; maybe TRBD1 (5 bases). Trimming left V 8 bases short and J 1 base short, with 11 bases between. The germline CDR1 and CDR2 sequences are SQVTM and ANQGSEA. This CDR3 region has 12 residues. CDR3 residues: CSSREGNYGYTF. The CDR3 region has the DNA TGCAGCTCCAGGGAAGGTAACTATGGCTACACCTTC.

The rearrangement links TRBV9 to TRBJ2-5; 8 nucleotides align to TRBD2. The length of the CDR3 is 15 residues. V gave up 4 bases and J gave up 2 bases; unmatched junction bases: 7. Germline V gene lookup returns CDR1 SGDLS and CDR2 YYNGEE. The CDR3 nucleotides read TGTGCCAGCAGCAGACTAGCGAGGGGGCAAGAGACCCAGTACTTC. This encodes CASSRLARGQETQYF. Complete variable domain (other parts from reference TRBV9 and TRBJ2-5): DSGVTQTPKHLITATGQRVTLRCSPRSGDLSVYWYQQSLDQGLQFLIQYYNGEERAKGNILERFSAQQFPDLHSELNLSSLELGDSALYFCASSRLARGQETQYFGPGTRLLVL.